This T cell receptor beta chain appears in the sequencing data of a study of blood T cells in healthy people across ages (dated by TCRdb to the mid-2010s). In the study overall: Template switching captured roughly one uniquely barcoded TCR beta cDNA molecule per two T cells in model experiments. The donors were split into four age groups: young (average around 17 years), middle-aged (39), aged (over 55) and long-lived (roughly 86). The study measured age-related changes in TCR beta repertoire diversity using deep sequencing normalized with unique cDNA molecular identifiers. The study analyzed two additional independent replicas of 1 million unique cDNA reads from the same blood draw for two donors, one aged 18 to 29 and one aged 80 or older. What the study reported, not specific to this receptor: Compared with the aged group, the long-lived group had more naive CD4+ T cells, fewer expanded clones and increased TCR diversity, a pattern suggesting age selection. Because the CMV infection status of the donors was unknown, age-related changes in expanded clonotypes may potentially have been confounded. Observed TCR beta diversity correlated strongly with the percentage of naive T cells measured by flow cytometry. Total diversity estimates from one million sequenced T cells were considered lower bounds and underestimates. Conclusive comparison of naive and antigen-experienced compartments was prevented by the profiling of bulk unsorted PBMCs. As age increased, observed TCR beta diversity per million T cells dropped in a roughly linear way, and a significant reduction was already evident by age roughly 40.

A word on this clonotype: Its antigen remains undetermined. No base quality information exists; no much larger clone differs at one position.

The germline V gene sets CDR1 to MDHEN and CDR2 to SYDVKM. The CDR3 sequence holds 14 residues, the cysteine and phenylalanine included. Of the read, only the CDR3 DNA is kept; its 42 bases are in frame from base 1. The germline V and J ends show losses of 6 bases and 8 bases respectively, and no gene match explains 8 bases of the junction. Donors were 39 systemically healthy Caucasian individuals from Russia aged roughly 6 to 95 years. About 9.1 milliliters of peripheral blood were collected from each donor into EDTA-treated Vacutainer tubes. Ficoll-Paque density-gradient centrifugation was used to isolate PBMCs, with at least 6 million per sample. Trizol reagent was used to extract total RNA from PBMCs, with at least 5 micrograms per sample. Naive CD45RAhigh/CD27high T cell percentages were measured by flow cytometry on a PBMC aliquot from every donor. The method was 5' RACE. Sequencing used an Illumina HiSeq 2500. A second PCR of about 7 to 12 cycles was run with a J-beta primer mix and a sample-barcoded 5' primer. Each TCR beta cDNA molecule received a unique molecular identifier from a template-switch 5' adaptor carrying 12 random nucleotides. At least 2.5 million CDR3-containing paired-end reads were obtained from each sample. First-strand cDNA synthesis was performed from all RNA using the Mint cDNA synthesis kit, with priming by a TRBC-specific oligonucleotide. All cDNA was treated with uracil-DNA glycosylase and then went through a first 18-cycle PCR with the universal primers M1SS and BC2_uni_R. The paper's data handling went like this. Each sample was normalized by randomly selecting 1 million high-quality reads, each carrying a distinct molecular identifier. Reads with shared molecular identifiers were discarded instead of being binned into consensus sequences. CDR3 identification, clonotype clustering and error correction used MiTCR with a Q25 quality threshold and the strictest error-elimination algorithm. A nonparametric unseen species model with Euler transformation was used to estimate a lower bound on total TCR beta diversity. Through fastp at Q25 and MiXCR, TCRdb rebuilt clones from the public reads, retaining in-frame beta chains. CDR3 protein sequences are deduplicated, and each keeps its most common genes and DNA. The V and J calls shown here were made by TCRdb, not taken from the authors' results. This sample has roughly 800,000 distinct CDR3 sequences in its table, and roughly 25% of those were observed once. The ten most abundant clones make up approximately 3.7% of the sample.

These same data were also listed under a study on T cells of mothers and their children. As that second paper reports: The donors were nine systemically healthy Caucasian individuals, made up of three mothers and their six children. cDNA synthesis used all of the extracted RNA, with 1.5 ug of RNA in each 15 ul reaction. In the second PCR, the M1S primer introduced both the sample barcodes and 2-4 random nucleotides. More than 8 million TCR beta CDR3 reads were obtained from each mother, and about 3 million reads were obtained from each child. Thymic selection similarly shapes TCR recombination output in related and unrelated pairs, with minor effect from inherited differences. Normalized repertoire overlap was always slightly but never significantly higher in related than unrelated mother-child pairs. With a sensitivity of about 100 clones per million clonotypes, no persistent microchimeric T cell clones were detected. Deep NGS was used in the study to compare the TCR beta repertoires of mothers and children and to look for features that separate related mother-child pairs from unrelated individuals. The mean age was 40 +/- 4 years for the mothers and about 12 +/- 4 years for the children. After adapter ligation with NEBNext reagents, the libraries were sequenced on Illumina HiSeq 2000 with 100+100 nt paired-end reads. To prevent cross-contamination, the mother and child libraries were prepared a month apart and were sequenced in separate runs. Between about 500,000 and 2,100,000 distinct TCR beta clonotypes were identified per donor. Naive TCR beta clonotypes were estimated from low-frequency clonotypes matched to each donor's FACS-determined naive share, without sorting.

The receptor was isolated from a boy aged 5-17 years in good health. This chain is built from TRBV28 and TRBJ1-2, and 11 junction bases match TRBD1. Sequences were obtained from blood. Read as DNA, the sequence is TGTGCCAGCAGACCTGGACAGGGGGCAAAAGGCTACACCTTC. It is translated as CASRPGQGAKGYTF.